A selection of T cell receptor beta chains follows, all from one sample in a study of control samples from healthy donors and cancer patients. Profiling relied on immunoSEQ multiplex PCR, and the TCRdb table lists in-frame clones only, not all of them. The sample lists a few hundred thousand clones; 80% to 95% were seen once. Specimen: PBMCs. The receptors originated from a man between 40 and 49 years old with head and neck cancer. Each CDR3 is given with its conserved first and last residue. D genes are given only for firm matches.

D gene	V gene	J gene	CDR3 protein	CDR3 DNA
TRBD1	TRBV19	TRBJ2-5	CASSIGGQVTETQYF	TGTGCCAGTAGTATAGGGGGACAGGTAACAGAGACCCAGTACTTC
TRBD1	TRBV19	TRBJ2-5	CASTQDRGEETQYF	TGTGCCAGTACTCAAGACAGGGGAGAAGAGACCCAGTACTTC
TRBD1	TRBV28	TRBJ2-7	CASSTGQLGSYEQYF	TGTGCCAGCAGTACGGGACAGCTGGGCTCCTACGAGCAGTACTTC
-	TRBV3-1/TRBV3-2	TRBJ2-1	CASQGGQGLEQFF	TGTGCCAGCCAAGGGGGGCAAGGTCTTGAGCAGTTCTTC
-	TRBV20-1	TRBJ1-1	CSASRPVRGAHTEAFF	TGCAGTGCTAGTCGTCCAGTGAGGGGGGCACACACTGAAGCTTTCTTT
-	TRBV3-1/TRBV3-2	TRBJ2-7	CASSQGGSVGEQYF	TGTGCCAGCAGCCAAGGGGGTAGCGTGGGCGAGCAGTACTTC
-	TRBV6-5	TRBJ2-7	CASSSPNVPFYEQYF	TGTGCCAGCAGTTCCCCGAACGTGCCTTTCTACGAGCAGTACTTC
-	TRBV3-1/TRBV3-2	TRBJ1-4	CASSTSYRARGKLFF	TGTGCCAGCAGCACCTCTTACAGGGCGCGGGGAAAACTGTTTTTT
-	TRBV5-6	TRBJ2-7	CASSFWVSPGDPTSRRQYF	TGTGCCAGCAGCTTTTGGGTGAGCCCAGGGGACCCTACGAGTAGACGGCAGTACTTC
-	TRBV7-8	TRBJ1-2	CASSLAPKDGYTF	TGTGCCAGCAGCTTAGCCCCGAAGGACGGCTACACCTTC
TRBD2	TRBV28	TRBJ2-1	CASTLRVGLVTYNEQFF	TGTGCCAGCACTCTACGGGTGGGACTAGTAACCTACAATGAGCAGTTCTTC
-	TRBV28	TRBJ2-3	CASSRGGGIRGDTQYF	TGTGCCAGCAGCCGAGGAGGGGGCATTCGGGGAGATACGCAGTATTTT